Listed below are T cell receptor beta chains from one sample, sequenced in a study of a mutant IDH1 vaccine in newly diagnosed glioma. Using immunoSEQ multiplex PCR, the repertoire was profiled, and TCRdb retains in-frame clones only, with some absent. This table has tens of thousands of clones, over 60% appearing once. Their antigens are not known. The input for sequencing was PBMCs, taken from a glioma patient whose treatment included an IDH1 peptide vaccine. The receptors here all came from a man aged 35-49 years with glioma. The CDR3 runs from the conserved cysteine through the conserved F or W. D genes are given only for firm matches. Clone size is not always given. Where it is, it says once, few, many or a class for expanded clones.

D gene: TRBD1
V gene: TRBV30
clone size: .
J gene: TRBJ1-2
CDR3 DNA: TGTGCCTGGAGTGGGGGACAGGGGGCGCAATGGCCCTATGGCTACACCTTT
CDR3 protein: CAWSGGQGAQWPYGYTF

D gene: .
V gene: TRBV7-6
clone size: .
J gene: TRBJ1-2
CDR3 DNA: TGTGCCAGCAGCTTAGCGTCGGGGGGCGATTTTAACTATGGCTACACCTTC
CDR3 protein: CASSLASGGDFNYGYTF

D gene: .
V gene: TRBV6-5
clone size: .
J gene: TRBJ1-1
CDR3 DNA: TGTGCCAGCAGTTGGGGTTTGAACACTGAAGCTTTCTTT
CDR3 protein: CASSWGLNTEAFF

D gene: .
V gene: TRBV19
clone size: .
J gene: TRBJ1-2
CDR3 DNA: TGTGCCAGTAGTTCAACAGGGTTGTACGGCTACACCTTC
CDR3 protein: CASSSTGLYGYTF

D gene: TRBD2
V gene: TRBV19
clone size: .
J gene: TRBJ2-1
CDR3 DNA: TGTGCCAGTAGTATCCAACTAGCGGGAGGGCGGAATGAGCAGTTCTTC
CDR3 protein: CASSIQLAGGRNEQFF

D gene: .
V gene: TRBV6-5
clone size: .
J gene: TRBJ1-5
CDR3 DNA: TGTGCCAGCAGCCCCGATAGGAATCAGCCCCAGCATTTT
CDR3 protein: CASSPDRNQPQHF

D gene: .
V gene: TRBV9
clone size: once
J gene: TRBJ2-7
CDR3 DNA: TGTGCCAGCAGCAGCATGGCCCTTCAGGGGCCCTACGAGCAGTACTTC
CDR3 protein: CASSSMALQGPYEQYF

D gene: .
V gene: TRBV7-9
clone size: .
J gene: TRBJ1-2
CDR3 DNA: TGTGCCAGCAGCCAGCCTGCTGGCTATGGCTACACCTTC
CDR3 protein: CASSQPAGYGYTF

D gene: TRBD2
V gene: TRBV5-6
clone size: .
J gene: TRBJ2-1
CDR3 DNA: TGTGCCAGCAGGGCGCCGACCGAAGCGCGACTAGCGGGGGGGAATGAGCAGTTCTTC
CDR3 protein: CASRAPTEARLAGGNEQFF

D gene: .
V gene: TRBV19
clone size: many
J gene: TRBJ1-2
CDR3 DNA: TGTGCCAGTAGTATTCCGAGGAGAAACTATGGCTACACCTTC
CDR3 protein: CASSIPRRNYGYTF

D gene: .
V gene: TRBV2
clone size: .
J gene: TRBJ1-2
CDR3 DNA: TGTGCCAGCCGGAGGGGGAACTATGGCTACACCTTC
CDR3 protein: CASRRGNYGYTF

D gene: .
V gene: TRBV5-1
clone size: .
J gene: TRBJ1-6
CDR3 DNA: TGCGCCAGCAGCTTGGGTGTGGGGTACGACAATTCACCCCTCCACTTT
CDR3 protein: CASSLGVGYDNSPLHF

D gene: .
V gene: TRBV5-6
clone size: .
J gene: TRBJ1-5
CDR3 DNA: TGTGCCAGCAGCTTGGGGCGGATCAATCAGCCCCAGCATTTT
CDR3 protein: CASSLGRINQPQHF

D gene: .
V gene: TRBV29-1
clone size: few
J gene: TRBJ2-7
CDR3 DNA: TGCAGCGTAAGACAGTTGTCCTACGAGCAGTACTTC
CDR3 protein: CSVRQLSYEQYF

D gene: .
V gene: TRBV6-6
clone size: .
J gene: TRBJ2-1
CDR3 DNA: TGTGCCAGCAGTTCGGGGCAGGGTTTCAATGAGCAGTTCTTC
CDR3 protein: CASSSGQGFNEQFF

D gene: TRBD2
V gene: TRBV11-2
clone size: .
J gene: TRBJ2-3
CDR3 DNA: TGTGCCAGCAGCTTCCGCGGCCGGGAGGGGACAGATACGCAGTATTTT
CDR3 protein: CASSFRGREGTDTQYF

D gene: TRBD1
V gene: TRBV27
clone size: few
J gene: TRBJ1-5
CDR3 DNA: TGTGCCAGCAGTTCGGGACAGGGAGAGGGTCAGCCCCAGCATTTT
CDR3 protein: CASSSGQGEGQPQHF

D gene: .
V gene: TRBV19
clone size: .
J gene: TRBJ1-5
CDR3 DNA: TGTGCCAGTAGTATTCGATCGCAGGGTGAGCAGCCCCAGCATTTT
CDR3 protein: CASSIRSQGEQPQHF

D gene: TRBD2
V gene: TRBV19
clone size: .
J gene: TRBJ2-3
CDR3 DNA: TGTGCCAGTAGTCGGACTAGCGGGATAGATACGCAGTATTTT
CDR3 protein: CASSRTSGIDTQYF

D gene: .
V gene: TRBV27
clone size: .
J gene: TRBJ1-3
CDR3 DNA: TGTGCCAGCAGTCCAGGAAGCGGGTCTGGAAACACCATATATTTT
CDR3 protein: CASSPGSGSGNTIYF

D gene: .
V gene: TRBV4-2
clone size: once
J gene: TRBJ1-2
CDR3 DNA: TGTGCCAGCAGCCAGTCTAGGGGTGGGGATTTGAACTATGGCTACACCTTC
CDR3 protein: CASSQSRGGDLNYGYTF

D gene: .
V gene: TRBV12-5
clone size: .
J gene: TRBJ2-3
CDR3 DNA: TGTGCTAGTGCCGGGGGCACAGATACGCAGTATTTT
CDR3 protein: CASAGGTDTQYF

D gene: .
V gene: TRBV5-6
clone size: .
J gene: TRBJ2-5
CDR3 DNA: TGTGCCAGCAGCTGGGCTGTGGCAGGGCAAGAGACCCAGTACTTC
CDR3 protein: CASSWAVAGQETQYF

D gene: TRBD2
V gene: TRBV5-6
clone size: .
J gene: TRBJ2-7
CDR3 DNA: TGTGCCAGTAGCGGGACCCCCTCCTACGAGCAGTACTTC
CDR3 protein: CASSGTPSYEQYF

D gene: .
V gene: TRBV4-3
clone size: .
J gene: TRBJ1-1
CDR3 DNA: TGCGCCAGCAGCCAGTGGGTGAACACTGAAGCTTTCTTT
CDR3 protein: CASSQWVNTEAFF

D gene: TRBD1
V gene: TRBV5-8
clone size: .
J gene: TRBJ2-3
CDR3 DNA: TGTGCCAGTAGCTTGAGGACGGGACAGGGATATAGCACAGATACGCAGTATTTT
CDR3 protein: CASSLRTGQGYSTDTQYF

D gene: .
V gene: TRBV29-1
clone size: .
J gene: TRBJ1-1
CDR3 DNA: TGCAGCGGCCAGACCGTGAACACTGAAGCTTTCTTT
CDR3 protein: CSGQTVNTEAFF

D gene: TRBD1
V gene: TRBV5-4
clone size: .
J gene: TRBJ2-2
CDR3 DNA: TGTGCCAGCAGCTACGGACAGGGACGGACCGGGGAGCTGTTTTTT
CDR3 protein: CASSYGQGRTGELFF

D gene: .
V gene: TRBV9
clone size: .
J gene: TRBJ2-3
CDR3 DNA: TGTGCCAGCAGCGTAGTAGGAGCGGGTAACACAGATACGCAGTATTTT
CDR3 protein: CASSVVGAGNTDTQYF

D gene: .
V gene: TRBV19
clone size: .
J gene: TRBJ1-1
CDR3 DNA: TGTGCCAGTATCCAGGGCACTGAAGCTTTCTTT
CDR3 protein: CASIQGTEAFF

D gene: .
V gene: TRBV5-8
clone size: .
J gene: TRBJ2-6
CDR3 DNA: TGTGCCAGCAGACCAGTCCCTAACTCTGGGGCCAACGTCCTGACTTTC
CDR3 protein: CASRPVPNSGANVLTF

D gene: .
V gene: TRBV10-3
clone size: .
J gene: TRBJ2-7
CDR3 DNA: TGTGCCATCAAGACAGAGGGCACGGGACGGGAGCAGTACTTC
CDR3 protein: CAIKTEGTGREQYF

D gene: .
V gene: TRBV11-2
clone size: .
J gene: TRBJ2-2
CDR3 DNA: TGTGCCAGCAGCGGGAACTGGGGACATAGCACCGGGGAGCTGTTTTTT
CDR3 protein: CASSGNWGHSTGELFF

D gene: TRBD1
V gene: TRBV7-7
clone size: .
J gene: TRBJ2-5
CDR3 DNA: TGTGCCAGCAGCAAGGGGACAGGGGAAGAGACCCAGTACTTC
CDR3 protein: CASSKGTGEETQYF

D gene: TRBD2
V gene: TRBV5-1
clone size: .
J gene: TRBJ2-7
CDR3 DNA: TGCGCCAGCAGCTTTTCCCCAGCGGGAAGTACCTACGAGCAGTACTTC
CDR3 protein: CASSFSPAGSTYEQYF

D gene: .
V gene: TRBV2
clone size: .
J gene: TRBJ1-2
CDR3 DNA: TGTGCCAGCAGTGACAGGACGAACTATGGCTACACCTTC
CDR3 protein: CASSDRTNYGYTF

D gene: TRBD1
V gene: TRBV27
clone size: .
J gene: TRBJ2-7
CDR3 DNA: TGTGCCAGCAGTCCGGGACAGGGGTTCTACGAGCAGTACTTC
CDR3 protein: CASSPGQGFYEQYF

D gene: .
V gene: TRBV6-5
clone size: .
J gene: TRBJ2-2
CDR3 DNA: TGTGCCAGCAGTCCCGGTAACCGGGAGCTGTTTTTT
CDR3 protein: CASSPGNRELFF

D gene: .
V gene: TRBV19
clone size: .
J gene: TRBJ1-5
CDR3 DNA: TGTGCCAGTAAAATGCAGGGGTTTAGCAATCAGCCCCAGCATTTT
CDR3 protein: CASKMQGFSNQPQHF

D gene: TRBD1
V gene: TRBV14
clone size: once
J gene: TRBJ1-2
CDR3 DNA: TGTGCCAGCAGCGCCCGGACAGGGCGCCTTTCCTATGGCTACACCTTC
CDR3 protein: CASSARTGRLSYGYTF

D gene: .
V gene: TRBV19
clone size: .
J gene: TRBJ1-5
CDR3 DNA: TGTGCCAGTAGAGAGGCGGGATTCGATAGCAATCAGCCCCAGCATTTT
CDR3 protein: CASREAGFDSNQPQHF

D gene: TRBD2
V gene: TRBV18
clone size: .
J gene: TRBJ2-3
CDR3 DNA: TGTGCCAGCTCACCAACTAGCGGGACGGCAGATACGCAGTATTTT
CDR3 protein: CASSPTSGTADTQYF

D gene: .
V gene: TRBV12-5
clone size: .
J gene: TRBJ2-2
CDR3 DNA: TGTGCTAGTGGTTTGGCAACAGGTGACAACACCGGGGAGCTGTTTTTT
CDR3 protein: CASGLATGDNTGELFF

D gene: TRBD2
V gene: TRBV7-2
clone size: .
J gene: TRBJ2-5
CDR3 DNA: TGTGCCAGCAGCCCAGGGACTAGATTAAGGGAGACCCAGTACTTC
CDR3 protein: CASSPGTRLRETQYF

D gene: TRBD1
V gene: TRBV2
clone size: .
J gene: TRBJ1-2
CDR3 DNA: TGTGCCGGGCGCTCCGGGACAGAACACTATGGCTACACCTTC
CDR3 protein: CAGRSGTEHYGYTF

D gene: TRBD1
V gene: TRBV6-5
clone size: .
J gene: TRBJ1-4
CDR3 DNA: TGTGCCAGCAGTTGGGACCGGGACAGTGGCGGAAAACTGTTTTTT
CDR3 protein: CASSWDRDSGGKLFF

D gene: .
V gene: TRBV7-9
clone size: .
J gene: TRBJ1-2
CDR3 DNA: TGTGCCAGCAGCTTGAGTCAGCTGAATGGCTACACCTTC
CDR3 protein: CASSLSQLNGYTF

D gene: TRBD1
V gene: TRBV11-2
clone size: .
J gene: TRBJ1-3
CDR3 DNA: TGTGCCAGCAGCTCGGACAGGGTTGGAAACACCATATATTTT
CDR3 protein: CASSSDRVGNTIYF

D gene: .
V gene: TRBV10-3
clone size: .
J gene: TRBJ1-5
CDR3 DNA: TGTGCCATCAGCAGAGACAGCCTTTATAGCAATCAGCCCCAGCATTTT
CDR3 protein: CAISRDSLYSNQPQHF

D gene: TRBD1
V gene: TRBV2
clone size: .
J gene: TRBJ1-5
CDR3 DNA: TGTGCCAGCAGCACTGACAGGGGTTATCAGCCCCAGCATTTT
CDR3 protein: CASSTDRGYQPQHF

D gene: .
V gene: TRBV6-5
clone size: few
J gene: TRBJ2-2
CDR3 DNA: TGTGCCAGCAGTTCCTTCTCCACCGGGGAGCTGTTTTTT
CDR3 protein: CASSSFSTGELFF

D gene: .
V gene: TRBV4-3
clone size: few
J gene: TRBJ1-2
CDR3 DNA: TGCGCCAGCAGCCAAGATGCCAGGGCGCACTATGGCTACACCTTC
CDR3 protein: CASSQDARAHYGYTF

D gene: .
V gene: TRBV19
clone size: .
J gene: TRBJ1-1
CDR3 DNA: TGTGCCAGTAGCCGAGAGGGGAACACTGAAGCTTTCTTT
CDR3 protein: CASSREGNTEAFF

D gene: .
V gene: TRBV29-1
clone size: .
J gene: TRBJ1-2
CDR3 DNA: TGCAGCGTTGAAGCGAGGGCCGCTGGGCGCTATGGCTACACCTTC
CDR3 protein: CSVEARAAGRYGYTF

D gene: TRBD2
V gene: TRBV18
clone size: .
J gene: TRBJ2-3
CDR3 DNA: TGTGCCAGCTCACGAGGTTTCGCGGGAGGTGCAGATACGCAGTATTTT
CDR3 protein: CASSRGFAGGADTQYF

D gene: .
V gene: TRBV19
clone size: .
J gene: TRBJ2-1
CDR3 DNA: TGTGCCAGTAGTATAGGTGACGTCCATTTACACAATGAGCAGTTCTTC
CDR3 protein: CASSIGDVHLHNEQFF

D gene: TRBD2
V gene: TRBV5-1
clone size: .
J gene: TRBJ2-2
CDR3 DNA: TGCGCCAGCAGCTCCCGACTAGCGGGAGTAGACACCGGGGAGCTGTTTTTT
CDR3 protein: CASSSRLAGVDTGELFF

D gene: TRBD1
V gene: TRBV10-1
clone size: .
J gene: TRBJ2-2
CDR3 DNA: TGCGCCAGCAGTGCCGGGACAGGGAGCATCGGGGAGCTGTTTTTT
CDR3 protein: CASSAGTGSIGELFF